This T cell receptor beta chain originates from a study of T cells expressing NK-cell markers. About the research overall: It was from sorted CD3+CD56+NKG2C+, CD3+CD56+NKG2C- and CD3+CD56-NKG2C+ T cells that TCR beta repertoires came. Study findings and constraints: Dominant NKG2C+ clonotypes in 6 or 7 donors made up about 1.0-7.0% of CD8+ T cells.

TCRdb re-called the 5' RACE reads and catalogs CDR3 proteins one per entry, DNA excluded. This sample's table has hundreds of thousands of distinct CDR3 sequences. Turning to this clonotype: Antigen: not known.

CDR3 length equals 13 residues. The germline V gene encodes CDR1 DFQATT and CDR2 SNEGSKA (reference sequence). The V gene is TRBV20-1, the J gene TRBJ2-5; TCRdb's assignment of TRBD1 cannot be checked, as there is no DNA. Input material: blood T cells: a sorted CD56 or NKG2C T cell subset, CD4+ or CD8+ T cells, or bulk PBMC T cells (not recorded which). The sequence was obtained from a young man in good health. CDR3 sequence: CSARLQGGETQYF.